This TCR beta chain was identified in a study of blood T cell repertoires in COVID-19. Study at large: The United States, Italy and Spain were the sources of the acute and convalescent COVID-19 samples.

Some clones are missing from TCRdb's copy, which holds only in-frame ones; the method was immunoSEQ multiplex PCR. This table has approximately 130,000 clones, approximately 85% appearing once. The V and J ends lost 5 bases and 3 bases, in that order; junction bases with no gene match: 4. The CDR3 sequence is 15 residues long. Germline V gives CDR1 SEHNR, CDR2 FQNEAQ (reference sequence). This chain links TRBV7-9 with TRBJ1-6; 7 bases are shared with TRBD1. The source of this sequence is a human donor in a cohort sampled during active COVID-19. Sequencing input: peripheral blood. CDR3 nucleotide sequence: TGTGCCAGCAGCGCCGACAGGGACTATAATTCACCCCTCCACTTT. It yields the protein CASSADRDYNSPLHF.